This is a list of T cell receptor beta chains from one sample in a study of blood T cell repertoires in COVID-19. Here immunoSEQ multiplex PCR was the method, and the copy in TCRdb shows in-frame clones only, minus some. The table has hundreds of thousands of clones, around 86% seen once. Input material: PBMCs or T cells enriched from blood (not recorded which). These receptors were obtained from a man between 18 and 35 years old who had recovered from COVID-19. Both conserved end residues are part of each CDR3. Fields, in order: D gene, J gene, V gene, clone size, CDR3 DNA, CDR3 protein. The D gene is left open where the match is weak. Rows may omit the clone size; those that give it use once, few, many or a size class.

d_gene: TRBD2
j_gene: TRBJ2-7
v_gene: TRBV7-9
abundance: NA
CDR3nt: TGTGCCAGTTTGACTAGCGGGAGTCCCCCTCTCTACGAGCAGTACTTC
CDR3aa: CASLTSGSPPLYEQYF

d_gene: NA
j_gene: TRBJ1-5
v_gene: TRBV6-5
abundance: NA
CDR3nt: TGTGCCAGCAGTTTCCGACAGCCTAGCAATCAGCCCCAGCATTTT
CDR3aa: CASSFRQPSNQPQHF

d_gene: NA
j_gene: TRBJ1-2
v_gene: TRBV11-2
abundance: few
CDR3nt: TGTGCCAGCAGCCCCGGGGTGTGGGGCTACACCTTC
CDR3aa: CASSPGVWGYTF

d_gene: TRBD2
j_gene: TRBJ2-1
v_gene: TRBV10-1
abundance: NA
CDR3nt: TGCGCCAGCAGTCAACTAGCGGGGGCCTACAATGAGCAGTTCTTC
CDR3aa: CASSQLAGAYNEQFF

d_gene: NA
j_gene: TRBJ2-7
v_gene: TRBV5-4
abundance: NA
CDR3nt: TGTGCCAGCAGCTTGACCTCAGGGTCCGAGCAGTACTTC
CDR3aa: CASSLTSGSEQYF

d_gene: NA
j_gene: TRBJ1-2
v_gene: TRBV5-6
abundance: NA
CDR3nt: TGTGCCAGCAGCCCCGACAGATACTATGGCTACACCTTC
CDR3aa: CASSPDRYYGYTF

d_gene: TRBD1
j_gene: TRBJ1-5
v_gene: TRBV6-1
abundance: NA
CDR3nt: TGTGCCAGCAGTGCAGGGGGATACAGGGGGCTGAATCAGCCCCAGCATTTT
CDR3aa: CASSAGGYRGLNQPQHF

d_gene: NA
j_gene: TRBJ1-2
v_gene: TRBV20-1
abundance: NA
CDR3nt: TGCAGTGCTGGTGGGGGCAGGGGTGAAGATGGCTACACCTTC
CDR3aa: CSAGGGRGEDGYTF

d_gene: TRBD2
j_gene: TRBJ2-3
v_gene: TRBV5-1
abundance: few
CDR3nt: TGCGCCAGCAGCCCCGGGACTAGCGGACTCACAGATACGCAGTATTTT
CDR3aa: CASSPGTSGLTDTQYF

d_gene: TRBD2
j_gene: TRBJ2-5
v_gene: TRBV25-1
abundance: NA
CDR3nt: TGTGCCAGCACGACAACGGGAGGGCCGGGGGAGACCCAGTACTTC
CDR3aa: CASTTTGGPGETQYF

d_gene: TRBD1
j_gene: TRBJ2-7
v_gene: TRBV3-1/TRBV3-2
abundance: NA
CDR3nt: TGTGCCAGCAGCCAAGGACTACCGGGACAGAGCTACGAGCAGTACTTC
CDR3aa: CASSQGLPGQSYEQYF

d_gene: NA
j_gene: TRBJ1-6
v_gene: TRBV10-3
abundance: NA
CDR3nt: TGTGCCATCAGAAGGAACAGGGATAATTCACCCCTCCACTTT
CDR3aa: CAIRRNRDNSPLHF

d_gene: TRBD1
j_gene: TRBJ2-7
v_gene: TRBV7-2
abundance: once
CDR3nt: TGTGCCAGCAGCTTAAAGACAGGGCAGGGCTACGAGCAGTACTTC
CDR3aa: CASSLKTGQGYEQYF

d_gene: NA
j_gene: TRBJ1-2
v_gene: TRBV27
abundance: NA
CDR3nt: TGTGCCAGCGGTAGGGGAAAAGGGTATGGCTACACCTTC
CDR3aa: CASGRGKGYGYTF

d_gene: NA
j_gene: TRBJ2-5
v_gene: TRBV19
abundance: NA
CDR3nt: TGTGCCAGTAGTATTGGACTCTCAAGGACCAGGGGAGAGACCCAGTACTTC
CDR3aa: CASSIGLSRTRGETQYF

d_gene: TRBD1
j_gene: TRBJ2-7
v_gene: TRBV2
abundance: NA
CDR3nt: TGTGCCAGCAGCTTCCGACCGGGACAGGGCCCCTACGAGCAGTACTTC
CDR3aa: CASSFRPGQGPYEQYF

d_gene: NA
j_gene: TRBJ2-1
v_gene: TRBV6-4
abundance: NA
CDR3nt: TGTGCCAGCAGTGACGGGGGGGGGCCCCTCCATGAGCAGTTCTTC
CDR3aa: CASSDGGGPLHEQFF

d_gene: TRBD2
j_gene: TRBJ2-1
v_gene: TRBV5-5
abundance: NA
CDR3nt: TGTGCCAGCCGTCCCGGCGGGGGGGCCGTCGGATACAATGAGCAGTTCTTC
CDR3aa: CASRPGGGAVGYNEQFF

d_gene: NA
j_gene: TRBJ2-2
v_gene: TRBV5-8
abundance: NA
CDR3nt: TGTGCCAGCAGCTTGGACGCGTCGGCGGGGCTGTTTTTT
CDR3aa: CASSLDASAGLFF

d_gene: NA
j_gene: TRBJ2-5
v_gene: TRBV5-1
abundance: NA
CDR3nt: TGCGCCAGCAGCTCTGGGAGAAGGGTAGACCAAGAGACCCAGTACTTC
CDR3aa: CASSSGRRVDQETQYF

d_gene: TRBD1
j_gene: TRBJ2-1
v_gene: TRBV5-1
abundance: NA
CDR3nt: TGCGCCAGCAGCTTGGGGACAGGGGCTGTTAATGAGCAGTTCTTC
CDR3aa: CASSLGTGAVNEQFF

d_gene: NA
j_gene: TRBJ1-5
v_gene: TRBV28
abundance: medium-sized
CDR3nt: TGTGCCAGCAGTTTCGCCTCGGGGGGGCAGCCCCAGCATTTT
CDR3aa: CASSFASGGQPQHF

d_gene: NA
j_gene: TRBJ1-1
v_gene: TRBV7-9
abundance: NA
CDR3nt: TGTGCCAGCAGCTTACAGGGGATGAACACTGAAGCTTTCTTT
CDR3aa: CASSLQGMNTEAFF

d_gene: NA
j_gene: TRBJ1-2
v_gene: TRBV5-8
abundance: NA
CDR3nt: TGTGCCAGCAGCGCGATAATGAATGCTAACTATGGCTACACCTTC
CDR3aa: CASSAIMNANYGYTF

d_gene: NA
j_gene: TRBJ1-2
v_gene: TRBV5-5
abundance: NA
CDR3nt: TGTGCCAGCAGCTTGAGCACAGGGCTTAACTATGGCTACACCTTC
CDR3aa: CASSLSTGLNYGYTF

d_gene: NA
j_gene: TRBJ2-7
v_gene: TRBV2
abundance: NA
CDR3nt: TGTGCCAGCTCAGCGCGGGACCCACCCTCCGAGCAGTACTTC
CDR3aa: CASSARDPPSEQYF

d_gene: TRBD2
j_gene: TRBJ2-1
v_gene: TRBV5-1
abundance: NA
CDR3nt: TGCGCCAGCAGGCGGGACCTAGCGGGAGGGCCTTACAATGAGCAGTTCTTC
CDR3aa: CASRRDLAGGPYNEQFF

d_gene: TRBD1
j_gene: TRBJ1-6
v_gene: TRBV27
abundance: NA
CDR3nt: TGTGCCAGCAGTTTAGAGAGGGGGCGCACCCTTAATTCACCCCTCCACTTT
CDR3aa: CASSLERGRTLNSPLHF

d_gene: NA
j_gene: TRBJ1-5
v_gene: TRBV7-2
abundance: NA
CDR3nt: NA
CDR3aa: CASSWGQGTFLDF

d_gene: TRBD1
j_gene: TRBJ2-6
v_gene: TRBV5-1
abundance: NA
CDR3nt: TGCGCCAGCAGCTTGGGGGACAGGGGGGCCAACGTCCTGACTTTC
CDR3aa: CASSLGDRGANVLTF

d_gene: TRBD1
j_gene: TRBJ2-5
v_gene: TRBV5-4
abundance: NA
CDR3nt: TGTGCCAGCAGCCCCGCTGGACAGGGGAGAAAAGAGACCCAGTACTTC
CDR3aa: CASSPAGQGRKETQYF

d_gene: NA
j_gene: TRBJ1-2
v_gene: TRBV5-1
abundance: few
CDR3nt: TGCGCCAGCAGCCCTTCGACAGATAACTATGGCTACACCTTC
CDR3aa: CASSPSTDNYGYTF

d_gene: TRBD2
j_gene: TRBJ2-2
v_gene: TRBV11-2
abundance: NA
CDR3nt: TGTGCCAGCAGTTCACTAGCGGGAGTTGACACCGGGGAGCTGTTTTTT
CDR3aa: CASSSLAGVDTGELFF

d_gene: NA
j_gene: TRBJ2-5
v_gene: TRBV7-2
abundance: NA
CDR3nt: TGTGCCAGCAGCTCCGGGTTGGGCCAAGAGACCCAGTACTTC
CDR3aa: CASSSGLGQETQYF